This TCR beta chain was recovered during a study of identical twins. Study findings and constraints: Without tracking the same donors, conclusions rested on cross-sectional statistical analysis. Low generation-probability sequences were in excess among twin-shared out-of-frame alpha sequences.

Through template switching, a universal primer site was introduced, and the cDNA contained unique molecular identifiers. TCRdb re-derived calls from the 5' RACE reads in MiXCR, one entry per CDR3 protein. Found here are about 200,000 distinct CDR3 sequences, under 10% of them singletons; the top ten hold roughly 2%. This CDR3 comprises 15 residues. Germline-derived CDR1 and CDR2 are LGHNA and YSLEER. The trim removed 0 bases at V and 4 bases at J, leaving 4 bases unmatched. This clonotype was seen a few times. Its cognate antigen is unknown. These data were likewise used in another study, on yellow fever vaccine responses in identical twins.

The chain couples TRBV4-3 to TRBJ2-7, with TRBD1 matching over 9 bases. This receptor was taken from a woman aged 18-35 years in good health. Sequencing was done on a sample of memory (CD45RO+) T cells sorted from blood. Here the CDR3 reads CASSQEPGQGYEQYF. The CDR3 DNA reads TGCGCCAGCAGCCAAGAACCGGGACAGGGATACGAGCAGTACTTC.